The 20 T cell receptor beta chains below were found in one sample sequenced in a study of blood T cell repertoires in COVID-19. Produced via immunoSEQ multiplex PCR; TCRdb's table is partial and in-frame only. The data hold over 300,000 clones, with around 91% observed a single time. Sample: peripheral blood. The receptors stem from a man aged 18 to 30 with active or convalescent COVID-19.

CDR3 nucleotide sequence: TGTGCCAGCAGCTTAGGGACTAGCGGGAGTATATGGAATGAGCAGTTCTTC. Protein product: CASSLGTSGSIWNEQFF. The chain recombines TRBV7-9 with TRBJ2-1, with 13 bases fitting TRBD2. CDR1 is SEHNR and CDR2 is FQNEAQ in the germline V gene (reference sequence). The ends lost 1 base at V and 7 bases at J; junction bases unmatched: 7. The CDR3 totals 17 residues.

CDR3 bases: TGTGCCAGCAGCGGGGACAGGGACTACACCTTC. Translated, it gives CASSGDRDYTF. V is TRBV7-9 and J is TRBJ1-2, with 9 bases identical to TRBD1. The CDR3 is 11 amino acids. The germline CDR1 and CDR2 sequences are SEHNR and FQNEAQ (reference sequence). V lost 5 bases and J lost 10; bases outside the gene matches: 2.

This chain links TRBV11-2 with TRBJ1-5, with D possibly being TRBD1 (6 bases). Trimming shortened V by 1 base and J by 2 bases, and 12 bases separated the two germline ends. Germline assignment: CDR1 SGHAT and CDR2 FQNNGV. The CDR3 covers 16 residues. CDR3 loop: CASSLAGGLGNQPQHF. CDR3 sequence (DNA): TGTGCCAGCAGCTTAGCGGGGGGCCTAGGCAATCAGCCCCAGCATTTT.

The genes are TRBV9 and TRBJ2-2, with 9 bases fitting TRBD2. Germline V gene sequence: CDR1 SGDLS, CDR2 YYNGEE. CDR3 length equals 15 residues. The V and J ends lost 3 bases and 5 bases, in that order; junction bases with no gene match: 5. The DNA of the CDR3 is TGTGCCAGCAGCGAAGGGACTAGCAGGACCGGGGAGCTGTTTTTT. This gives the protein CASSEGTSRTGELFF.

The gene calls are TRBV19 and TRBJ1-1; unclear D gene. The CDR3 is made up of 14 amino acids. With 4 bases removed from V and 4 bases from J, the gap between germline ends came to 13 bases. Germline V gene data show CDR1 as LNHDA and CDR2 as SQIVND (reference sequence). The CDR3 DNA follows: TGTGCCAGTAGTACGGCCAGGTACGGCACTGAAGCTTTCTTT. It encodes CASSTARYGTEAFF.

V is TRBV19 and J is TRBJ1-1; D unclear. The germline CDR1 and CDR2 sequences are LNHDA and SQIVND (reference sequence). CDR3 length equals 14 residues. V lost 1 base to trimming and J lost 1 base, with 7 bases between them. CDR3 loop: CASSIVGGNTEAFF. Here the CDR3 DNA reads TGTGCCAGTAGTATAGTAGGCGGGAACACTGAAGCTTTCTTT.

This clone appeared a single time. The J gene is TRBJ1-1, the V gene TRBV7-2, with TRBD1 identical over 7 bases. With 5 bases clipped from V and 2 bases from J, the junction kept 11 bases outside the gene matches. CDR3 length: 16 amino acids. The germline V gene has CDR1 SGHTA and CDR2 FQGNSA. The CDR3 DNA sequence: TGTGCCAGCAGCAAAATTGCTACAGGGGATAACACTGAAGCTTTCTTT. Its translation is CASSKIATGDNTEAFF. The full variable domain, completed using reference TRBV7-2 and TRBJ1-1, is GAGVSQSPSNKVTEKGKDVELRCDPISGHTALYWYRQSLGQGLEFLIYFQGNSAPDKSGLPSDRFSAERTGGSVSTLTIQRTQQEDSAVYLCASSKIATGDNTEAFFGQGTRLTVV.

In this sample, this clone turned up a few times. V is TRBV4-3 and J is TRBJ2-1, with TRBD1 matching 7 bases. The germline CDR1 and CDR2 sequences are LGHNA and YSLEER. The J segment lost 6 bases and the V segment lost 3 bases, leaving 8 bases of the junction unmatched. The CDR3 totals 15 residues. Written as DNA, the CDR3 is TGCGCCAGCAGCCAGGGAAGGACAGGAATCAATGAGCAGTTCTTC. This sequence encodes CASSQGRTGINEQFF.

The chain links TRBV30 to TRBJ2-6, with D uncertain. The V gene's germline CDR1 is GTSNPN and CDR2 SVGIG (reference sequence). CDR3 length: 15 residues. Trimming cost V 1 base and J 0 bases, with 7 bases left between them. The CDR3 nucleotides read TGTGCCTGGAGTGGAGGAACCTCTGGGGCCAACGTCCTGACTTTC. Its translation: CAWSGGTSGANVLTF.

The chain employs TRBV18 and TRBJ1-2; D is ambiguous. CDR1 and CDR2 (germline): KGHSH, LQKENI. V gave up 6 bases and J gave up 6 bases, with 17 bases separating them. The CDR3 is made up of 14 amino acids. The CDR3 DNA reads as TGTGCCAGCTCCCCTTTTTCAGGCGGGGATGGCTACACCTTC. It specifies CASSPFSGGDGYTF.

This chain joins TRBV4-2 and TRBJ1-1; 8 nucleotides match TRBD1. V lost 6 bases, J lost 3 bases, and 15 bases stayed unmatched. The germline CDR1 and CDR2 sequences are LGHNA and YNFKEQ. The CDR3 is 17 residues long. CDR3 protein: CASSQVAGGGMDTEAFF. Written as DNA, the CDR3 is TGTGCCAGCAGTCAGGTGGCAGGGGGCGGGATGGACACTGAAGCTTTCTTT.

The genes are TRBV4-3 and TRBJ1-3; 9 bases are a match to TRBD1. With 4 bases clipped from V and 3 bases from J, the junction kept 4 bases outside the gene matches. CDR3 size: 15 residues. Looked up from germline, CDR1 is LGHNA and CDR2 is YSLEER. The CDR3 nucleotides read TGCGCCAGCAGCCCCGGGACAGGGTTTGGAAACACCATATATTTT. Translation: CASSPGTGFGNTIYF.

This rearrangement joins TRBV29-1 to TRBJ2-5; TRBD1 is a possible D gene (6 bases). V gave up 7 bases and J gave up 5 bases, with 17 bases separating them. The germline V gene has CDR1 SQVTM and CDR2 ANQGSEA. The length of the CDR3 is 13 residues. DNA for the CDR3: TGCAGCGCTGACCGGGACACCGGTGAGACCCAGTACTTC. Protein sequence: CSADRDTGETQYF.

The rearrangement joins TRBV10-3 to TRBJ2-1, with 11 bases that match TRBD2. The CDR3 consists of 15 residues. Per germline, CDR1 ENHRY and CDR2 SYGVKD. Trimming removed 4 bases from V and 8 bases from J; junction bases left unmatched: 7. The CDR3 DNA is TGTGCCATCAGTGGGGCGGGACTAGCGGATTATGAGCAGTTCTTC. This encodes CAISGAGLADYEQFF.

The V and J genes are TRBV21-1 and TRBJ2-7; the table's D call TRBD1 went unverified against the DNA. TRBV21-1 is a documented pseudogene. The CDR3 consists of 17 residues. The CDR3 DNA reads as TGTGCCAGCAGCAAAAAGTCTTACCGGGACACTGACTACGAGCAGTACTTC. This codes for CASSKKSYRDTDYEQYF.

V is TRBV4-2 and J is TRBJ2-1, with 9 bases lining up with TRBD2. Unmatched junction bases numbered 7, after V lost 0 bases and J lost 4 bases. The CDR3 covers 17 residues. The germline V gene encodes CDR1 LGHNA and CDR2 YNFKEQ. CDR3 region: CASSQDDAGLAYNEQFF. CDR3 nucleotides: TGTGCCAGCAGCCAAGATGACGCGGGACTAGCATACAATGAGCAGTTCTTC.

The J gene is TRBJ1-4, the V gene TRBV7-9; TRBD1 might be the D (5 bases). CDR1 is SEHNR and CDR2 is FQNEAQ in the germline V gene (reference sequence). Trimming stripped 1 base from V and 5 bases from J, with 11 bases between. There are 15 residues in the CDR3. The CDR3: CASSLDQGTNEKLFF. The CDR3 DNA reads TGTGCCAGCAGCTTAGATCAGGGAACAAATGAAAAACTGTTTTTT. Complete variable domain (other parts from reference TRBV7-9 and TRBJ1-4): DTGVSQNPRHKITKRGQNVTFRCDPISEHNRLYWYRQTLGQGPEFLTYFQNEAQLEKSRLLSDRFSAERPKGSFSTLEIQRTEQGDSAMYLCASSLDQGTNEKLFFGSGTQLSVL.

The V and J genes are TRBV4-1 and TRBJ2-2; 7 bases align to TRBD1. J gave up 6 bases and V 7 bases, and 2 bases lay outside the gene matches. CDR1 MGHRA and CDR2 YSYEKL come from the germline V gene. CDR3 size: 12 residues. The CDR3 here is CASKDRAGELFF. The CDR3 bases are TGCGCCAGCAAAGACAGGGCCGGGGAGCTGTTTTTT.

This sequence joins TRBV12-5 and TRBJ1-5, with TRBD1 as a possible D gene (5 bases). Germline assignment: CDR1 LGHNT and CDR2 FRNRAP. This CDR3 has 15 residues. The V end lost 9 bases, the J end lost 6 bases, and 21 bases lay between the germline ends. The CDR3 loop is CASCRDSGGGQPQHF. The CDR3 DNA sequence: TGTGCTAGCTGCAGGGACTCCGGAGGTGGTCAGCCCCAGCATTTT.

This chain connects TRBV9 to TRBJ2-2, with D possibly matching TRBD1 (5 bases). V gave up 1 base and J gave up 3 bases, with 13 bases separating them. The CDR3 runs 16 residues. Per the germline V gene, CDR1 is SGDLS and CDR2 is YYNGEE. This chain's CDR3 is CASSVSRVGDTGELFF. The CDR3 bases are TGTGCCAGCAGCGTAAGCCGGGTAGGGGACACCGGGGAGCTGTTTTTT. The variable domain in full, with the rest retrieved from reference TRBV9 and TRBJ2-2, is DSGVTQTPKHLITATGQRVTLRCSPRSGDLSVYWYQQSLDQGLQFLIQYYNGEERAKGNILERFSAQQFPDLHSELNLSSLELGDSALYFCASSVSRVGDTGELFFGEGSRLTVL.